This TCR beta chain was sequenced for a study of T cell responses to AZD1222 COVID-19 vaccine. Study findings and constraints: Among AZD1222 vaccinees, only 6 or 7 were seropositive at baseline. Donors were chiefly white British, with a greater number of females, and clonal diversity was perhaps underestimated. Nearly half of the spike-specific TCRs reportedly recognize variant regions that carry no mutations. Spike-specific TCR breadth and depth grew following two AZD1222 doses.

Details on this clone: Its antigen remains unidentified.

The V gene's germline CDR1 is SGHTA and CDR2 FQGTGA. The CDR3 is 16 residues long. Germline trimming cut 4 bases from V and 2 bases from J; bases unmatched to any gene: 5. Assay used: immunoSEQ multiplex PCR; TCRdb lists only in-frame clones, some missing. The table has 250,000 or so clones, approximately 93% seen once. The chain recombines TRBV7-3 with TRBJ2-1; 10 bases line up with TRBD2. This sequence originates from an adult in good health. Material: peripheral blood, obtained on day 0 of AZD1222 vaccination. The CDR3 sequence is CASSSWTSGPYNEQFF. The CDR3 DNA sequence: TGTGCCAGCAGCTCCTGGACTAGCGGCCCCTACAATGAGCAGTTCTTC.